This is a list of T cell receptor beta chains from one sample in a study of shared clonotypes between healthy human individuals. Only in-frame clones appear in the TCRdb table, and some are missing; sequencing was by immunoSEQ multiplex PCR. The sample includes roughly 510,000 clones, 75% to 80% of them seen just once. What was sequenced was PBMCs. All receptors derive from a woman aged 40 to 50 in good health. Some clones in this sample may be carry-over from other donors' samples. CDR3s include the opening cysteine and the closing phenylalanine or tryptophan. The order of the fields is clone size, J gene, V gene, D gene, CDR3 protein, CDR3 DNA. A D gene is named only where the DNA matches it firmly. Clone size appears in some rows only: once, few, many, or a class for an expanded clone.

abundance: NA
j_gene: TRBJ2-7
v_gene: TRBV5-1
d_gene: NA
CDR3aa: CASSSGGQSVSYEQYF
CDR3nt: TGCGCCAGCAGCTCCGGGGGGCAGTCTGTTTCCTACGAGCAGTACTTC

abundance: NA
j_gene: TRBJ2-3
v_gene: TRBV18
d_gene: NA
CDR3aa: CASSPDNLSTDTQYF
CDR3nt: TGTGCCAGCTCACCCGATAACTTGAGCACAGATACGCAGTATTTT

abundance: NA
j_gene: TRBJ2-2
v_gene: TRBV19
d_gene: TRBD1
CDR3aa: CASSKDRVVGELFF
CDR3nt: TGTGCCAGTAGTAAGGACAGGGTGGTCGGGGAGCTGTTTTTT

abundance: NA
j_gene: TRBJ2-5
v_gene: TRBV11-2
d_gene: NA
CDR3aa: CASSLGGLSTQYF
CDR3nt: TGTGCCAGCAGCTTGGGGGGACTGAGTACCCAGTACTTC

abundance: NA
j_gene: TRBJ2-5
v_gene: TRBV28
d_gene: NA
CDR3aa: CASRPRRVSAGETQYF
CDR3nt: TGTGCCAGCAGACCCCGCCGGGTGAGTGCTGGGGAGACCCAGTACTTC

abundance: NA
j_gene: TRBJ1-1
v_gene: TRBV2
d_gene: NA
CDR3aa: CASSTSGPGTEAFF
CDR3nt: TGTGCCAGCAGTACCTCTGGCCCGGGCACTGAAGCTTTCTTT

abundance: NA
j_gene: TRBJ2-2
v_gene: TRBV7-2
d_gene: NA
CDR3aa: CASSLVGVNTGELFF
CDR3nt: TGTGCCAGCAGCTTAGTCGGGGTAAACACCGGGGAGCTGTTTTTT

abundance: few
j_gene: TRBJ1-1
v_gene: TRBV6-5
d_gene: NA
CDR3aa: CASSRTVRMNTEAFF
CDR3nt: TGTGCCAGCAGTCGGACAGTTCGGATGAACACTGAAGCTTTCTTT

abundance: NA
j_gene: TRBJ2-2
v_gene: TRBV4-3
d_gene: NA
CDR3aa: CASSQGGQNGELFF
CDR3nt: TGCGCCAGCAGCCAAGGTGGCCAAAATGGGGAGCTGTTTTTT

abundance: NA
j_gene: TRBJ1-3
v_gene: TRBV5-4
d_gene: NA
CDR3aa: CASSLGGISGNTIYF
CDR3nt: TGTGCCAGCAGCCTGGGGGGCATCTCTGGAAACACCATATATTTT

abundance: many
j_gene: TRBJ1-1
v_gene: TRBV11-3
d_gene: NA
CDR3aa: CASSSEFNTEAFF
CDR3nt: TGTGCCAGCAGCTCGGAATTCAACACTGAAGCTTTCTTT

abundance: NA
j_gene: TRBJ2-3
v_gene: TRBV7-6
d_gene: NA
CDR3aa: CASSLAPTTALTDTQYF
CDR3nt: TGTGCCAGCAGCCTCGCACCTACGACGGCCCTCACAGATACGCAGTATTTT

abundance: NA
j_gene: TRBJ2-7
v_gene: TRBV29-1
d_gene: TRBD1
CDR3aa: CSVFGGQGILSYEQYF
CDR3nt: TGCAGCGTTTTTGGGGGACAGGGGATTTTGTCATACGAGCAGTACTTC

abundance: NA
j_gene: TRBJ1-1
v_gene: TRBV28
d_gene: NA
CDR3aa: CASSTQEGSTEAFF
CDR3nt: TGTGCCAGCAGTACCCAGGAAGGAAGCACTGAAGCTTTCTTT

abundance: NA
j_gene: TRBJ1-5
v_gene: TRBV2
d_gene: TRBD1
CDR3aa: CASSEGTGHQPQHF
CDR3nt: TGTGCCAGCAGTGAAGGGACAGGACATCAGCCCCAGCATTTT

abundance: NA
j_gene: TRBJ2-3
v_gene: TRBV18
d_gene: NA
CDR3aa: CASSQESDTDTQYF
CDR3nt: TGTGCCAGCTCCCAGGAGAGTGACACAGATACGCAGTATTTT

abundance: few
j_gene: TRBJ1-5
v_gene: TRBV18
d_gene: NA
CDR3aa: CASSPRGDKNQPQHF
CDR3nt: TGTGCCAGCTCACCACGCGGGGACAAGAATCAGCCCCAGCATTTT

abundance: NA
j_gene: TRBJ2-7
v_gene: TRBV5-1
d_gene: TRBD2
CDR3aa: CASSLVGRASYEQYF
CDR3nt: TGCGCCAGCAGCTTGGTCGGGAGGGCCTCCTACGAGCAGTACTTC

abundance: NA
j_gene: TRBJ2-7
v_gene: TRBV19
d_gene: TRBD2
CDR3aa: CASSIPAGGGEQYF
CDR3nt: TGTGCCAGTAGTATTCCAGCGGGAGGAGGAGAGCAGTACTTC

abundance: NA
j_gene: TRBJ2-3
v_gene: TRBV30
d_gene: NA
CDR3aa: CAWSVTSRTGDTQYF
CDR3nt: TGTGCCTGGAGTGTTACTAGCAGAACGGGGGATACGCAGTATTTT

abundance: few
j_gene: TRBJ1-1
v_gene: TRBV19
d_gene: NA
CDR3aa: CASSRGFANTEAFF
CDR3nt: TGTGCCAGTAGTAGGGGATTTGCGAACACTGAAGCTTTCTTT

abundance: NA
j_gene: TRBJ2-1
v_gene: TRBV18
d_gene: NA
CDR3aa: CASSPRRELTSGNEQFF
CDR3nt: TGTGCCAGCTCACCACGACGGGAGTTGACGAGTGGGAATGAGCAGTTCTTC

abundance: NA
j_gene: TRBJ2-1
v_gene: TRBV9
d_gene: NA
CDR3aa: CASSQERYSVYNEQFF
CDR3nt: TGTGCCAGCAGCCAAGAGCGGTATAGCGTCTACAATGAGCAGTTCTTC

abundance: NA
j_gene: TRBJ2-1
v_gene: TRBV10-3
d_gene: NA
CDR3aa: CAISGGAYNEQFF
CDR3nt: TGTGCCATCAGTGGCGGCGCCTACAATGAGCAGTTCTTC

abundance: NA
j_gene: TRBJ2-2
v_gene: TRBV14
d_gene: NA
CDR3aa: CASSLGQGYTGELFF
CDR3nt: TGTGCCAGCAGCCTAGGGCAGGGGTACACCGGGGAGCTGTTTTTT

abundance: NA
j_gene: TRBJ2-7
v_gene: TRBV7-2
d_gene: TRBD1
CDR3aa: CASSLAPGQGTGEQYF
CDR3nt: TGTGCCAGCAGCTTAGCGCCGGGACAGGGGACAGGGGAGCAGTACTTC

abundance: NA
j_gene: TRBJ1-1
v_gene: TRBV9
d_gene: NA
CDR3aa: CASSVGGDNTEAFF
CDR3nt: TGTGCCAGCAGCGTAGGTGGTGACAACACTGAAGCTTTCTTT

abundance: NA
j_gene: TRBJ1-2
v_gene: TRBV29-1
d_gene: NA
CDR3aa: CSVGTNYGYTF
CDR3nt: TGCAGCGTTGGCACTAACTATGGCTACACCTTC

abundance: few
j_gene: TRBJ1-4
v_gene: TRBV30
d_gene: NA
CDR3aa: CAWSVGHSGEKLFF
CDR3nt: TGTGCCTGGAGTGTAGGCCACAGCGGGGAAAAACTGTTTTTT

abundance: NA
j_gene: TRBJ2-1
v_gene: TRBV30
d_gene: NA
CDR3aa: CAWAEDSYNEQFF
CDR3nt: TGTGCCTGGGCAGAGGACTCCTACAATGAGCAGTTCTTC

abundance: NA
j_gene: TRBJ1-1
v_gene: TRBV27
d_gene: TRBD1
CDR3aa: CASSNRGIDGTEAFF
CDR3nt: TGTGCCAGCAGTAACAGGGGGATCGATGGCACTGAAGCTTTCTTT

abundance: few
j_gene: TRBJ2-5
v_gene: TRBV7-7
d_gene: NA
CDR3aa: CASSSGHFLGATQYF
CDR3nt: TGTGCCAGCAGCTCGGGGCACTTCCTGGGGGCGACCCAGTACTTC

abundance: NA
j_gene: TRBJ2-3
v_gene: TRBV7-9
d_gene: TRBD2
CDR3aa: CASSPTPSGRAADTQYF
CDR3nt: TGTGCCAGCAGTCCCACACCTAGCGGGAGGGCCGCAGATACGCAGTATTTT

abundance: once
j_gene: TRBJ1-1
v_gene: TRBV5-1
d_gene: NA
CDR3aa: CASSQGTVNTEAFF
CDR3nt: TGCGCCAGCAGCCAGGGGACGGTGAACACTGAAGCTTTCTTT

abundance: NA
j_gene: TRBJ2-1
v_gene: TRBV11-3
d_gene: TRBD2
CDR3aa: CASSTGLAGGPEQFF
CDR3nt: TGTGCCAGCAGCACCGGACTAGCGGGAGGACCTGAGCAGTTCTTC